The 30 T cell receptor beta chains reported below all come from one sample, sequenced in a study of blood T cell repertoires in COVID-19. Assay: immunoSEQ multiplex PCR; the TCRdb copy retains only in-frame clones and omits some. The repertoire includes around 100,000 clones, approximately 89% of them detected once, and over 2% sits in the top ten. Sequencing was performed on peripheral blood. All receptors come from a middle-aged man with active COVID-19.

The V and J genes are TRBV18 and TRBJ1-2; D not certain. The length of the CDR3 is 13 residues. The V gene lost 6 bases and the J gene lost 2 bases, with 10 bases spanning the gap. Germline assignment: CDR1 KGHSH and CDR2 LQKENI. As DNA, the CDR3 is TGTGCCAGCTCCCTCAGTATGAACTATGGCTACACCTTC. This translates into CASSLSMNYGYTF.

A single count supports this clone. V gene TRBV24-1 combines with J gene TRBJ1-3; 12 bases agree with TRBD1. Losses at the gene ends were 5 bases for V and 8 bases for J; bases not matched to a gene: 6. Germline V lookup: CDR1 KGHDR, CDR2 SFDVKD. There are 15 residues in the CDR3. CDR3 coding DNA: TGTGCCACCAGTGGTGGGACAGGGGGCATCGACACCATATATTTT. It is translated as CATSGGTGGIDTIYF.

This sequence joins TRBV5-1 and TRBJ2-7; D perhaps matches TRBD2 (5 bases). The germline gives CDR1 SGHRS, CDR2 YFSETQ. The germline V and J ends were trimmed by 0 bases and 9 bases, with 10 bases remaining between them. The length of the CDR3 is 12 residues. CDR3 nucleotides: TGCGCCAGCAGCTTGGATGCGGACTGGCAGTACTTC. It translates to CASSLDADWQYF.

This clone was seen a few times. The chain has TRBV7-2 and TRBJ2-1; 9 nucleotides match TRBD2. The CDR3 sequence is 16 residues long. From germline, CDR1 is SGHTA and CDR2 FQGNSA. The V segment lost 0 bases and the J segment 4 bases; nucleotides outside the gene matches: 4. CDR3 nucleotides: TGTGCCAGCAGCTTAGCGGCGGGAGGGGGATACAATGAGCAGTTCTTC. This gives the protein CASSLAAGGGYNEQFF. The complete variable domain, with remaining parts taken from reference TRBV7-2 and TRBJ2-1, reads GAGVSQSPSNKVTEKGKDVELRCDPISGHTALYWYRQSLGQGLEFLIYFQGNSAPDKSGLPSDRFSAERTGGSVSTLTIQRTQQEDSAVYLCASSLAAGGGYNEQFFGPGTRLTVL.

The CDR3 reads CASQGPYNSPLHF. The CDR3 region has the DNA TGTGCCAGCCAGGGCCCCTATAATTCACCCCTCCACTTT. The rearrangement uses TRBV27 and TRBJ1-6, with a possible D match to TRBD1 (5 bases). V was shortened by 8 bases and J by 2 bases, with 7 bases between the two germline ends. CDR1 and CDR2 from the germline V gene are MNHEY and SMNVEV (reference sequence). The CDR3 spans 13 residues.

V is TRBV25-1 and J is TRBJ1-5; weak D call: TRBD1 (6 bases). The CDR3 is 15 residues long. V was cut by 3 bases and J by 4 bases, with 13 bases left in between. CDR1 and CDR2 (germline): MGHDK, SYGVNS. CDR3 nucleotide sequence: TGTGCCAGCAGTGACGATGACAGGCCGAATCAGCCCCAGCATTTT. Its translation is CASSDDDRPNQPQHF.

This chain joins TRBV5-4 and TRBJ2-5; 9 positions match TRBD1. Germline-derived CDR1 and CDR2 are SGHNT and YYREEE (reference sequence). This CDR3 spans 15 amino acids. Losses at the gene ends were 4 bases for V and 5 bases for J; bases not matched to a gene: 9. The CDR3, as DNA: TGTGCCAGCAGCCCCACAACAGGGGGCGGTGAGACCCAGTACTTC. This sequence encodes CASSPTTGGGETQYF.

The J gene is TRBJ2-2, the V gene TRBV7-2; TRBD2 matches at 8 bases. The CDR3 spans 15 residues. The V gene's germline CDR1 is SGHTA and CDR2 FQGNSA. The ends lost 6 bases at V and 8 bases at J; junction bases unmatched: 11. The CDR3 loop is CASSLSGLAVGELFF. In DNA form, the CDR3 reads TGTGCCAGCAGTCTCTCCGGACTAGCCGTGGGGGAGCTGTTTTTT.

This clone was seen a handful of times. The chain carries TRBV7-3 and TRBJ2-3; 8 bases fit TRBD1. CDR3 length: 15 amino acids. The ends lost 5 bases at V and 0 bases at J; junction bases unmatched: 4. From germline, CDR1 is SGHTA and CDR2 FQGTGA. The CDR3 protein is CASSPRTGSTDTQYF. CDR3 in DNA: TGTGCCAGCAGCCCACGGACAGGGAGCACAGATACGCAGTATTTT.

The chain uses TRBV9 and TRBJ2-2; D remains ambiguous. V was shortened by 4 bases and J by 2 bases, with 9 bases between the two germline ends. Per germline, CDR1 SGDLS and CDR2 YYNGEE. The CDR3 sequence is 14 residues long. The CDR3 region is CASSQTVNTGELFF. The CDR3 DNA follows: TGTGCCAGCAGCCAAACGGTTAACACCGGGGAGCTGTTTTTT.

The chain couples TRBV18 to TRBJ1-1, with 8 bases fitting TRBD1. J gave up 9 bases and V 3 bases, and 3 bases lay outside the gene matches. Looked up from germline, CDR1 is KGHSH and CDR2 is LQKENI. The CDR3 runs 12 residues. Written as DNA, the CDR3 is TGTGCCAGCTCACCGGACAGGGTCAAAGCTTTCTTT. This gives the protein CASSPDRVKAFF. The full variable domain, rest sourced from reference TRBV18 and TRBJ1-1, is NAGVMQNPRHLVRRRGQEARLRCSPMKGHSHVYWYRQLPEEGLKFMVYLQKENIIDESGMPKERFSAEFPKEGPSILRIQQVVRGDSAAYFCASSPDRVKAFFGQGTRLTVV.

The chain carries TRBV5-1 and TRBJ1-1; TRBD1 matches 10 bases. With V trimmed by 4 bases and J by 6 bases, 3 bases remained unmatched. The CDR3 contains 13 residues. Germline V gene sequence: CDR1 SGHRS, CDR2 YFSETQ. The CDR3 DNA is TGCGCCAGCAGCAGGGACAGGGGCCCTGAAGCTTTCTTT. Its protein product is CASSRDRGPEAFF.

V usage is TRBV25-1 and J usage is TRBJ2-7; perhaps TRBD1 as D (5 bases). Germline CDR1 reads MGHDK; CDR2 reads SYGVNS. This CDR3 is built from 14 residues. The ends were cut back, 3 bases at V and 6 bases at J, with 15 bases in the middle. The CDR3 loop is CASSEARAKGEQYF. DNA of the CDR3: TGTGCCAGCAGTGAGGCCAGGGCAAAAGGCGAGCAGTACTTC.

The CDR3 loop is CASSVGLTGYRVEAFF. The CDR3, as DNA: TGTGCCAGCAGTGTGGGTCTGACAGGGTATAGAGTTGAAGCTTTCTTT. The rearrangement joins TRBV6-1 to TRBJ1-1; 7 nucleotides agree with TRBD1. The CDR3 loop spans 16 amino acids. Germline CDR1 MNHNS, CDR2 SASEGT. The junction had 15 bases not matched to a gene; V was cut back by 4 bases and J by 7 bases.

The CDR3 region is CSVAGGPLGALAGNYNEQFF. In nucleotides, the CDR3 is TGCAGCGTTGCGGGGGGCCCTCTGGGAGCGCTAGCGGGCAATTACAATGAGCAGTTCTTC. The chain links TRBV29-1 to TRBJ2-1, with 8 positions matching TRBD2. This CDR3 spans 20 amino acids. Losses at the gene ends were 4 bases for V and 4 bases for J; bases not matched to a gene: 24. Germline CDR1 reads SQVTM; CDR2 reads ANQGSEA.

The chain recombines TRBV18 with TRBJ2-1, with 9 bases lining up with TRBD1. Germline assignment: CDR1 KGHSH and CDR2 LQKENI. The CDR3 length is 15 residues. Unmatched junction bases numbered 4, after V lost 5 bases and J lost 2 bases. The CDR3 coding sequence is TGTGCCAGCTCATCCCGGGACAGGGCCTACAATGAGCAGTTCTTC. This encodes CASSSRDRAYNEQFF. Full variable domain (outside the CDR3, taken from reference TRBV18 and TRBJ2-1): NAGVMQNPRHLVRRRGQEARLRCSPMKGHSHVYWYRQLPEEGLKFMVYLQKENIIDESGMPKERFSAEFPKEGPSILRIQQVVRGDSAAYFCASSSRDRAYNEQFFGPGTRLTVL.

CDR3 in amino acids: CASSLKAGAYEQYF. For the CDR3, the DNA is TGTGCCAGCAGCTTAAAGGCAGGGGCTTACGAGCAGTACTTC. This rearrangement joins TRBV11-2 to TRBJ2-7, with a possible D match to TRBD1 (6 bases). The germline V and J ends were trimmed by 2 bases and 4 bases, with 12 bases remaining between them. The CDR3 sequence is 14 residues long. Germline CDR1 is SGHAT and CDR2 is FQNNGV.

The gene calls are TRBV9 and TRBJ1-3; TRBD1 aligns across 7 bases. V trimming: 4 bases; J trimming: 8 bases; junction bases outside the gene matches: 6. Germline V CDR1 and CDR2: SGDLS, YYNGEE. The CDR3 length is 13 residues. For the CDR3, the DNA is TGTGCCAGCAGCAGAGGGACAGCGGACACCATATATTTT. It is translated as CASSRGTADTIYF.

The V gene is TRBV7-9, the J gene TRBJ2-1; 9 bases agree with TRBD1. Germline V gene lookup returns CDR1 SEHNR and CDR2 FQNEAQ (reference sequence). The CDR3 totals 13 residues. Trimming removed 0 bases from V and 15 bases from J; junction bases left unmatched: 6. The CDR3 is CASSLAGQGTWFF. The DNA of the CDR3 is TGTGCCAGCAGCTTAGCGGGACAGGGAACATGGTTCTTC. The full variable domain, rest sourced from reference TRBV7-9 and TRBJ2-1, is DTGVSQNPRHKITKRGQNVTFRCDPISEHNRLYWYRQTLGQGPEFLTYFQNEAQLEKSRLLSDRFSAERPKGSFSTLEIQRTEQGDSAMYLCASSLAGQGTWFFGPGTRLTVL.

In this sample, this clone turned up a few times. The chain joins TRBV11-2 to TRBJ2-1, with TRBD2 identical over 7 bases. CDR3 length: 16 amino acids. The V segment lost 1 base and the J segment 6 bases; nucleotides outside the gene matches: 9. Germline assignment: CDR1 SGHAT and CDR2 FQNNGV. The DNA of the CDR3 is TGTGCCAGCAGCTTAGTAAGGTGGGAGGGCTTCAATGAGCAGTTCTTC. This sequence encodes CASSLVRWEGFNEQFF.

The chain couples TRBV11-3 to TRBJ2-1, with a weak D call TRBD2 (6 bases). Germline V gene data show CDR1 as SGHNT and CDR2 as YENEEA. V lost 3 bases to trimming and J lost 9 bases, with 15 bases between them. CDR3 length: 14 amino acids. The CDR3 DNA reads TGTGCCAGCAGCTTCGGAGCCGGGACTCGTGAGCAGTTCTTC. Protein sequence: CASSFGAGTREQFF.

V gene TRBV12-5 combines with J gene TRBJ2-3; 9 bases are a match to TRBD2. CDR1 is LGHNT, CDR2 FRNRAP, per germline. V lost 6 bases to trimming and J lost 1 base; unmatched junction nucleotides: 2. This CDR3 spans 14 amino acids. The CDR3 DNA reads TGTGCTAGTGGAAGGACTAGCGGCACAGATACGCAGTATTTT. Translation gives CASGRTSGTDTQYF.

The genes are TRBV7-6 and TRBJ1-1, with D possibly being TRBD1 (5 bases). The CDR3 is 14 residues long. Trimming removed 1 base at V and 6 bases at J, with 12 bases between. CDR1 and CDR2 (germline): SGHVS, FNYEAQ. Written as DNA, the CDR3 is TGTGCCAGCAGCTTAGGCGGGGGATGGGCTGAAGCTTTCTTT. This translates into CASSLGGGWAEAFF. Variable domain in full (rest from reference TRBV7-6 and TRBJ1-1): GAGVSQSPRYKVTKRGQDVALRCDPISGHVSLYWYRQALGQGPEFLTYFNYEAQQDKSGLPNDRFSAERPEGSISTLTIQRTEQRDSAMYRCASSLGGGWAEAFFGQGTRLTVV.

This chain's CDR3 is CASSTGLAGGGGELFF. The DNA for the CDR3 is TGTGCCAGCAGCACCGGACTAGCGGGAGGAGGCGGGGAGCTGTTTTTT. The chain couples TRBV3-1 (or the pseudogene TRBV3-2) to TRBJ2-2; 14 nucleotides line up with TRBD2. CDR3 length: 16 amino acids. After removal of 5 bases from V and 7 bases from J, the junction contained 6 bases not matched to a gene. Germline CDR1 LGHDT, CDR2 YNNKEL (reference sequence).

Only one count was recorded for this clone. The DNA of the CDR3 is TGCGCCAGCAGACTACAGGGTTATGTGTCTGAAGCTTTCTTT. This translates into CASRLQGYVSEAFF. The chain is built from TRBV4-1 and TRBJ1-1, with a possible D match to TRBD1 (6 bases). V lost 6 bases to trimming and J lost 6 bases, with 17 bases between them. This CDR3 comprises 14 residues. Germline V gene lookup returns CDR1 MGHRA and CDR2 YSYEKL.

A word on this clone: The same CDR3 also results from other DNA sequences found in this sample. The CDR3 loop is CASSETGNQPQHF. The CDR3 DNA sequence: TGCGCCAGCAGTGAGACGGGAAATCAGCCCCAGCATTTT. The J gene is TRBJ1-5, the V gene TRBV10-1; D remains ambiguous. The CDR3 runs to 13 residues. CDR1 and CDR2 from the germline V gene are WNHNN and SYGVQD (reference sequence). V lost 2 bases and J 4 bases, leaving 6 bases between the germline ends.

This chain joins TRBV2 and TRBJ1-5; D is unresolved. Trimming removed 4 bases from V and 3 bases from J, with 10 bases in between. Germline lookup yields CDR1 SNHLY and CDR2 FYNNEI. The length of the CDR3 is 14 residues. This CDR3 reads CASSVGRSNQPQHF. The CDR3 bases are TGTGCCAGCAGTGTTGGGAGGTCCAATCAGCCCCAGCATTTT.

This rearrangement joins TRBV6-5 to TRBJ2-7; tentatively, D is TRBD2 (6 bases). Germline CDR1 and CDR2: MNHEY and SVGAGI. The CDR3 has 12 residues. Trimming left V 6 bases short and J 4 bases short, with 10 bases between. CDR3 DNA: TGTGCCAGCAGGGGGACTTTTTACGAGCAGTACGTC. Protein product: CASRGTFYEQYV.

This clone was detected once. The rearrangement joins TRBV18 to TRBJ2-2; D is ambiguous. Looked up from germline, CDR1 is KGHSH and CDR2 is LQKENI. V was shortened by 3 bases and J by 1 base, with 6 bases between the two germline ends. The CDR3 contains 14 residues. The CDR3 sequence: CASSPRQNTGELFF. The CDR3 region has the DNA TGTGCCAGCTCACCGCGACAGAACACCGGGGAGCTGTTTTTT.

The V call is TRBV4-1, the J call TRBJ1-5; 9 bases line up with TRBD1. This CDR3 comprises 15 residues. V was clipped by 7 bases and J by 4 bases; unmatched bases: 8. From germline, CDR1 is MGHRA and CDR2 YSYEKL. The chain's CDR3 is CASTERQGVNQPQHF. The CDR3 coding sequence is TGCGCCAGCACCGAAAGACAGGGGGTAAATCAGCCCCAGCATTTT.